This paragraph covers one TCR beta chain sequence. Its specificity is unknown. Time point described: baseline, week 1 (first vaccination visit). Described treatment: pre-vaccination baseline after standard-of-care therapy. Diagnosis in the donors showed new WHO grade 3 or 4 astrocytomas that were IDH1-mutant and ATRX-lost. Clones were read by immunoSEQ multiplex PCR, and TCRdb kept only the in-frame ones, dropping some. The data hold tens of thousands of clones, with 80% to 90% observed a single time. CDR3 length: 13 residues. V dropped 11 bases and J dropped 4; count of bases not matched to a gene: 9. Germline V lookup: CDR1 SEHNR, CDR2 FQNEAQ (reference sequence). The data originate from a study of a mutant IDH1 vaccine in newly diagnosed glioma. The overall study: Of treated patients, 62.5% were men and approximately 40% women, averaging around 39 years. Patients arrived already treated with radiotherapy, temozolomide, or both, most having had both.

Findings of the study overall: Researchers report vaccine-induced immune responses in roughly 93% of patients.

The receptor was isolated from a woman aged 45-60 years with glioma. The chain is built from TRBV7-9 and TRBJ2-5; TRBD1 aligns across 8 bases. This material consisted of PBMCs, taken from a glioma patient treated with radiotherapy, temozolomide or both. CDR3 sequence: CASSETGAETQYF. The CDR3 region has the DNA TGTGCCTCCTCCGAGACAGGGGCAGAGACCCAGTACTTC.